This entry lists 30 T cell receptor beta chains sequenced from one sample in a study of cytomegalovirus exposure and HLA in healthy donors. Amplification used 60 Vbeta primers and 13 Jbeta primers. Assay used: immunoSEQ multiplex PCR; TCRdb lists only in-frame clones, some missing. Of under 300,000 clones listed, just under 85% are singletons. Sequenced material: PBMCs. Every receptor here comes from a woman between 40 and 50 years old in good health and CMV-seropositive.

The chain recombines TRBV14 with TRBJ2-1; no firm D call. V lost 2 bases and J 8 bases, leaving 22 bases between the germline ends. CDR1 is SGHDN and CDR2 is FVKESK in the germline V gene. This CDR3 has 17 residues. This CDR3 is CASSQLVADSPADEQFF. The CDR3 DNA reads TGTGCCAGCAGCCAACTGGTCGCAGACTCCCCCGCCGATGAGCAGTTCTTC.

This clone was seen a single time. This rearrangement joins TRBV29-1 to TRBJ1-2; the D gene is possibly TRBD1 (6 bases). Between the trimmed V and J ends, which lost 2 bases and 8 bases, there was a span of 18 bases. Germline CDR1 is SQVTM and CDR2 is ANQGSEA. The CDR3 sequence is 14 residues long. The CDR3 DNA follows: TGCAGCGTTGAAAACGTTGGGGGAACAGGGGGCTACACCTTC. Amino acids: CSVENVGGTGGYTF.

The table lists this clone with a count of one. V gene TRBV6-4 combines with J gene TRBJ2-7; 14 bases fit TRBD2. CDR1 and CDR2 from the germline V gene are MRHNA and SNTAGT. The CDR3 has 19 amino acids. Unmatched junction bases numbered 9, after V lost 2 bases and J lost 0 bases. Here the CDR3 DNA reads TGTGCCAGCAGTGACGCCAGGACTAGCGGGAGGACAAGCTCCTACGAGCAGTACTTC. This encodes CASSDARTSGRTSSYEQYF.

The chain joins TRBV6-6 to TRBJ2-2; D possibly corresponds to TRBD1 (6 bases). The CDR3 consists of 16 residues. The germline V gene encodes CDR1 MNHNY and CDR2 SVGAGI (reference sequence). V was trimmed by 0 bases and J by 2 bases, leaving 10 bases between them. CDR3 sequence (DNA): TGTGCCAGCAGTTACTCCACAGGGATTAACACCGGGGAGCTGTTTTTT. Protein product: CASSYSTGINTGELFF.

The rearrangement links TRBV5-6 to TRBJ1-3, with D perhaps matching TRBD1 (5 bases). CDR3 length: 15 amino acids. Per the germline V gene, CDR1 is SGHDT and CDR2 is YYEEEE. Trimming shortened V by 0 bases and J by 0 bases, and 7 bases separated the two germline ends. In DNA form, the CDR3 reads TGTGCCAGCAGCTTGGCGGGGGTCTCTGGAAACACCATATATTTT. It yields the protein CASSLAGVSGNTIYF.

This clone came up once. CDR3 loop: CASSLRGLADTGELFF. The CDR3 DNA reads as TGTGCCAGCAGCCTCAGAGGACTAGCGGACACCGGGGAGCTGTTTTTT. The V and J genes are TRBV9 and TRBJ2-2; 10 bases match TRBD2. V lost 4 bases, J lost 3 bases, and 6 bases stayed unmatched. Germline V gene data show CDR1 as SGDLS and CDR2 as YYNGEE. The CDR3 is 16 residues long.

The CDR3 loop reads CASRTDSLIQYF. In DNA, the CDR3 is TGTGCCAGCAGGACGGACAGCCTCATTCAGTACTTC. This rearrangement joins TRBV25-1 to TRBJ2-4; possibly TRBD1 for D (6 bases). CDR1 is MGHDK and CDR2 is SYGVNS in the germline V gene. The CDR3 extends over 12 amino acids. Trimming took off 6 bases at V and 9 bases at J, with 12 bases between the two ends.

The gene calls are TRBV5-6 and TRBJ1-1; weak D call: TRBD1 (5 bases). Deletions cut 3 bases from V and 7 bases from J, with 10 bases between. Germline V gene data show CDR1 as SGHDT and CDR2 as YYEEEE. The CDR3 has 12 residues. The CDR3 DNA reads as TGTGCCAGCAGCTGGGGGACTGTTGAAGCTTTCTTT. Encoded protein: CASSWGTVEAFF.

The chain joins TRBV11-3 to TRBJ2-4; tentatively, D is TRBD1 (5 bases). V was clipped by 2 bases and J by 9 bases, with 14 bases between them. The germline V gene encodes CDR1 SGHNT and CDR2 YENEEA. The CDR3 consists of 14 residues. The CDR3 bases are TGTGCCAGCAGCTTAAGGCAGGGTGACGGCATTCAGTACTTC. Encoded protein: CASSLRQGDGIQYF.

Only a few counts were recorded for this clone. The chain recombines TRBV27 with TRBJ2-5; unclear D gene. Germline V gene sequence: CDR1 MNHEY, CDR2 SMNVEV (reference sequence). This CDR3 is built from 14 residues. The germline V and J ends were trimmed by 3 bases and 2 bases, with 10 bases remaining between them. The CDR3: CASSFFADQETQYF. The CDR3 DNA reads as TGTGCCAGCAGTTTTTTTGCGGATCAAGAGACCCAGTACTTC.

The rearrangement links TRBV19 to TRBJ2-7, with D possibly TRBD2 on 5 matching bases. The V end was cut by 3 bases, the J end by 3 bases, with 9 bases between. The CDR3 spans 13 residues. CDR1 is LNHDA and CDR2 is SQIVND in the germline V gene (reference sequence). For the CDR3, the DNA is TGTGCCAGTAGTATCCCGGGGAACTACGAGCAGTACTTC. Amino acids: CASSIPGNYEQYF. Together with reference TRBV19 and TRBJ2-7, the CDR3 gives the full variable domain: DGGITQSPKYLFRKEGQNVTLSCEQNLNHDAMYWYRQDPGQGLRLIYYSQIVNDFQKGDIAEGYSVSREKKESFPLTVTSAQKNPTAFYLCASSIPGNYEQYFGPGTRLTVT.

The chain joins TRBV19 to TRBJ1-1, with D unclear. CDR1 is LNHDA and CDR2 is SQIVND in the germline V gene (reference sequence). This CDR3 is 14 amino acids long. V lost 4 bases and J lost 2, with 11 bases in between. The CDR3 protein is CASSKRPGNTEAFF. In DNA, the CDR3 is TGTGCCAGTAGTAAGAGACCAGGTAACACTGAAGCTTTCTTT.

The chain couples TRBV5-4 to TRBJ2-5, with 7 positions matching TRBD1. The DNA end is more similar to TRBJ2-7, so the J call may be wrong. The CDR3 has 13 amino acids. Germline V gives CDR1 SGHNT, CDR2 YYREEE (reference sequence). Here the CDR3 reads CASSLGQGDEQYF. In nucleotides, the CDR3 is TGTGCCAGCAGCTTGGGCCAGGGGGACGAGCAGTACTTC.

The chain carries TRBV18 and TRBJ2-1; no clear D. CDR3 size: 16 residues. CDR1 KGHSH and CDR2 LQKENI come from the germline V gene. Trimming removed 6 bases from V and 4 bases from J, with 19 bases in between. The CDR3 region has the DNA TGTGCCAGCTCTCGCCGCCCTAGGTCGTTTTACAATGAGCAGTTCTTC. This sequence encodes CASSRRPRSFYNEQFF.

The V call is TRBV27, the J call TRBJ1-2; D is uncertain. Trimming cost V 3 bases and J 8 bases, with 13 bases left between them. Looked up from germline, CDR1 is MNHEY and CDR2 is SMNVEV (reference sequence). The CDR3 extends over 13 amino acids. The CDR3 here is CASSFGIRGGYTF. The DNA for the CDR3 is TGTGCCAGCAGTTTCGGGATTCGGGGAGGCTACACCTTC.

The chain has TRBV25-1 and TRBJ2-5, with TRBD1 matching over 8 bases. Judging by the DNA end, TRBJ2-7 fits better; the J call may be wrong. CDR1 is MGHDK, CDR2 SYGVNS, per germline. The CDR3 length is 14 residues. In DNA, the CDR3 is TGTGCCAGCAGTGAAGTCAGGGGGCCCTACGAGCAGTACTTC. Translated: CASSEVRGPYEQYF.

The gene calls are TRBV30 and TRBJ2-7; D is unresolved. This CDR3 has 13 amino acids. Trimming left V 2 bases short and J 4 bases short, with 12 bases between. Germline CDR1 is GTSNPN and CDR2 is SVGIG (reference sequence). CDR3 sequence reads: CAWSPRGLYEQYF. CDR3 sequence (DNA): TGTGCCTGGAGTCCCCGTGGCCTTTACGAGCAGTACTTC.

The chain is built from TRBV28 and TRBJ2-7; D perhaps matches TRBD2 (5 bases). CDR3 length: 13 amino acids. The V gene's germline CDR1 is MDHEN and CDR2 SYDVKM. The V gene lost 6 bases and the J gene lost 2 bases, with 11 bases spanning the gap. The CDR3 DNA reads TGTGCCAGCAGAACCGGGAACACCTACGAGCAGTACTTC. This translates into CASRTGNTYEQYF.

The rearrangement uses TRBV13 and TRBJ1-1; tentative D call: TRBD1 (5 bases). Germline-derived CDR1 and CDR2 are PRHDT and FYEKMQ (reference sequence). Trimming took 5 bases from V and 4 from J, leaving 11 bases between them. This CDR3 contains 13 residues. The DNA for the CDR3 is TGTGCCAGCAGCCCGGGGGGTCCCACTGAAGCTTTCTTT. It codes for CASSPGGPTEAFF.

V is TRBV6-5 and J is TRBJ1-6; D unresolved. The CDR3 contains 13 residues. CDR1 and CDR2 (germline): MNHEY, SVGAGI. Between the trimmed V and J ends, which lost 10 bases and 7 bases, there was a span of 14 bases. Here the CDR3 DNA reads TGTGCCACCGCCCGGGGTGGGAATTCACCCCTCCACTTT. Its translation is CATARGGNSPLHF.

V usage is TRBV7-9 and J usage is TRBJ2-7; tentatively, D is TRBD2 (6 bases). The CDR3 is 16 amino acids. The germline gives CDR1 SEHNR, CDR2 FQNEAQ (reference sequence). V lost 5 bases and J 2 bases, leaving 19 bases between the germline ends. For the CDR3, the DNA is TGTGCCAGCAGCCTCAAGGCAGCGGGCCCTACCTACGAGCAGTACTTC. It codes for CASSLKAAGPTYEQYF.

The chain carries TRBV10-3 and TRBJ2-7, with 8 bases matching TRBD1. Trimming took 2 bases from V and 3 from J; bases not matched to a gene: 9. Germline V lookup: CDR1 ENHRY, CDR2 SYGVKD. CDR3 length: 16 residues. The CDR3 nucleotides are TGTGCCATCAGTGAGCTCAGGGGGCGCGGCATCTACGAGCAGTACTTC. Protein product: CAISELRGRGIYEQYF.

The rearrangement uses TRBV7-9 and TRBJ2-3, with TRBD2 matching 8 bases. Germline assignment: CDR1 SEHNR and CDR2 FQNEAQ (reference sequence). Trimming removed 1 base from V and 3 bases from J; junction bases left unmatched: 9. This CDR3 is built from 17 residues. CDR3 protein: CASSLVRGGRITDTQYF. The CDR3 bases are TGTGCCAGCAGCTTAGTTCGCGGGGGGCGAATAACAGATACGCAGTATTTT.

The gene calls are TRBV6-6 and TRBJ1-5; no reliable D call. V lost 2 bases to trimming and J lost 2 bases, with 10 bases between them. Germline V lookup: CDR1 MNHNY, CDR2 SVGAGI (reference sequence). This CDR3 is built from 15 residues. The CDR3 loop is CASSYMGDGNQPQHF. CDR3 DNA sequence: TGTGCCAGCAGTTACATGGGAGACGGCAATCAGCCCCAGCATTTT.

This sequence joins TRBV28 and TRBJ2-2; D may be TRBD2 (5 bases). Germline CDR1 and CDR2: MDHEN and SYDVKM. V dropped 2 bases and J dropped 5 bases, with 12 bases sitting between them. The CDR3 contains 15 residues. In DNA form, the CDR3 reads TGTGCCAGCAGTTTACCCGGGAAGAGGACCGGGGAGCTGTTTTTT. Translation gives CASSLPGKRTGELFF.

The V and J genes are TRBV30 and TRBJ2-7; possibly TRBD2 for D (5 bases). Germline CDR1 GTSNPN, CDR2 SVGIG (reference sequence). V lost 2 bases to trimming and J lost 3 bases, with 11 bases between them. This CDR3 is built from 13 residues. CDR3 sequence: CAWSPGISYEQYF. The CDR3 DNA follows: TGTGCCTGGAGTCCGGGGATCAGCTACGAGCAGTACTTC.

J is TRBJ2-7 and V is TRBV27; 10 bases are a match to TRBD2. Germline V CDR1 and CDR2: MNHEY, SMNVEV (reference sequence). CDR3 size: 14 residues. After removal of 10 bases from V and 0 bases from J, the junction contained 6 bases not matched to a gene. The CDR3 reads CATKRGGSSYEQYF. CDR3 bases: TGTGCCACCAAGCGGGGGGGAAGCTCCTACGAGCAGTACTTC.

Concerning this clone: One end of the junction does not line up with germline, which may come from a read error. The rearrangement links TRBV25-1 to TRBJ2-4; D not resolved. Germline CDR1 is MGHDK and CDR2 is SYGVNS. The CDR3 length is 14 residues. The CDR3 nucleotides read TGTGCCAGCAGTGCCCAAGAAGCCAAAAACAGTCAGTACTTC. It encodes CASSAQEAKNSQYF.

The gene calls are TRBV6-4 and TRBJ1-5; D is possibly TRBD1 (6 bases). The CDR3 runs 13 residues. The germline V and J ends were trimmed by 4 bases and 2 bases, with 6 bases remaining between them. Germline-derived CDR1 and CDR2 are MRHNA and SNTAGT. CDR3 protein: CASSAGGNQPQHF. CDR3 sequence (DNA): TGTGCCAGCAGTGCAGGGGGCAATCAGCCCCAGCATTTT.

The V and J genes are TRBV2 and TRBJ1-2; 8 nucleotides agree with TRBD1. The germline gives CDR1 SNHLY, CDR2 FYNNEI. This CDR3 spans 16 amino acids. J gave up 3 bases and V 6 bases, and 12 bases lay outside the gene matches. This chain's CDR3 is CASRPTGGQRHYGYTF. CDR3 nucleotides: TGTGCCAGCAGGCCCACAGGGGGACAGAGGCACTATGGCTACACCTTC.